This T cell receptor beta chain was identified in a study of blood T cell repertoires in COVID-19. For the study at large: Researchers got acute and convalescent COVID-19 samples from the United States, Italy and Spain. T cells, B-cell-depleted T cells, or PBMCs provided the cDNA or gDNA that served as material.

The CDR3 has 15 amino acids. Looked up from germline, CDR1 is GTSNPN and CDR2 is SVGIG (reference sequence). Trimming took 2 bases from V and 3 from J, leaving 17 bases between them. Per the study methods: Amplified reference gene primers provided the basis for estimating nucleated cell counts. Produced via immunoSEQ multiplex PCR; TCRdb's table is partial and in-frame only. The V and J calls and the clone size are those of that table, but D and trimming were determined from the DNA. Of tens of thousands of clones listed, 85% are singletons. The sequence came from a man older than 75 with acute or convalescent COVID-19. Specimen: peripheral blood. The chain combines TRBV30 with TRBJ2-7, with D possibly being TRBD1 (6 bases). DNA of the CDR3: TGTGCCTGGAGTTGGGGGACACAAACTAGCTACGAGCAGTACTTC. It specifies CAWSWGTQTSYEQYF. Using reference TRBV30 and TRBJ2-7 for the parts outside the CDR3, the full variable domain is SQTIHQWPATLVQPVGSPLSLECTVEGTSNPNLYWYRQAAGRGLQLLFYSVGIGQISSEVPQNLSASRPQDRQFILSSKKLLLSDSGFYLCAWSWGTQTSYEQYFGPGTRLTVT.